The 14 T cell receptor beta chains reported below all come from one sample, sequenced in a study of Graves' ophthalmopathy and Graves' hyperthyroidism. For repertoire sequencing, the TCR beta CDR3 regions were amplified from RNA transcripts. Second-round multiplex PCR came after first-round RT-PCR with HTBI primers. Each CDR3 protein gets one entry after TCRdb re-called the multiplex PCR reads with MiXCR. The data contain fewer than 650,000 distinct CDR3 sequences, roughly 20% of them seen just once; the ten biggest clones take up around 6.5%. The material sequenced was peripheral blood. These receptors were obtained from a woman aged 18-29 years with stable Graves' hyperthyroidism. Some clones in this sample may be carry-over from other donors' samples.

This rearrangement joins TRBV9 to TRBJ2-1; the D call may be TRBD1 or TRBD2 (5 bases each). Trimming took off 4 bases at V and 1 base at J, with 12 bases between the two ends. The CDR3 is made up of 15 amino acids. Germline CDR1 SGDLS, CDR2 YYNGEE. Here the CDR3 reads CASSPEGLSYNEQFF. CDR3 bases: TGTGCCAGCAGCCCCGAGGGGCTATCCTACAATGAGCAGTTCTTC.

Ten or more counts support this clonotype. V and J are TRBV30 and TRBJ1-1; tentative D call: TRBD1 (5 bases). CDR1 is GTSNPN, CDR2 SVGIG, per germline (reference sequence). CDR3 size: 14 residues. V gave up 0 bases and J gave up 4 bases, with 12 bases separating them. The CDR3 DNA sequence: TGTGCCTGGAGTGTTTACGGGGGAACCACTGAAGCTTTCTTT. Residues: CAWSVYGGTTEAFF. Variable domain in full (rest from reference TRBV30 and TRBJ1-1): SQTIHQWPATLVQPVGSPLSLECTVEGTSNPNLYWYRQAAGRGLQLLFYSVGIGQISSEVPQNLSASRPQDRQFILSSKKLLLSDSGFYLCAWSVYGGTTEAFFGQGTRLTVV.

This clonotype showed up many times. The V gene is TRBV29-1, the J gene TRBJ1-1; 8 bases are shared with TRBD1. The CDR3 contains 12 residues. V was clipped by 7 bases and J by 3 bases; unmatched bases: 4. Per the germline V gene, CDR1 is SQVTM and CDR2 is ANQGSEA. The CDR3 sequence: CSGTGYHTEAFF. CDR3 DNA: TGCAGCGGGACAGGGTACCACACTGAAGCTTTCTTT.

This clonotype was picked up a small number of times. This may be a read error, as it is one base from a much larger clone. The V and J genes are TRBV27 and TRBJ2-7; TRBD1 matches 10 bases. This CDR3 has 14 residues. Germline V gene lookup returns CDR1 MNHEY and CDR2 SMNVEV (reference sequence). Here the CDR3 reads CAGSLDRGPYEQYF. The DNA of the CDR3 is TGTGCCGGCAGTTTAGACAGGGGGCCCTACGAGCAGTACTTC.

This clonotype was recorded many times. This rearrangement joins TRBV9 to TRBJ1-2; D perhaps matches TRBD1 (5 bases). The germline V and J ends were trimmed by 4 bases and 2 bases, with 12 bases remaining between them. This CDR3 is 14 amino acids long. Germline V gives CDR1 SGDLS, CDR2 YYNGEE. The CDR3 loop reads CASSPPGVNYGYTF. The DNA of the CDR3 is TGTGCCAGCAGCCCACCGGGGGTCAACTATGGCTACACCTTC.

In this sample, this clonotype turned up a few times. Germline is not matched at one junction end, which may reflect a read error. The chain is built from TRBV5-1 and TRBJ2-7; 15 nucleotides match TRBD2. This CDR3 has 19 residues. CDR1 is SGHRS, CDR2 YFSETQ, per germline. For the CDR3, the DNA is TGCGCCAGCAGCCCCAGTCCGGGACTAGCGGGAGGACCCAAGAACGAGCGGTACTTC. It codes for CASSPSPGLAGGPKNERYF.

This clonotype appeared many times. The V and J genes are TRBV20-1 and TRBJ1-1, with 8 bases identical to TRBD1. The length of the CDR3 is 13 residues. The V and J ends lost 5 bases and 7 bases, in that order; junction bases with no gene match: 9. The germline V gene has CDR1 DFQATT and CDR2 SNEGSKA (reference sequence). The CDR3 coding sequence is TGCAGTGCTCAGGACAGGGATAAGGGTGAAGCTTTCTTT. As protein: CSAQDRDKGEAFF.

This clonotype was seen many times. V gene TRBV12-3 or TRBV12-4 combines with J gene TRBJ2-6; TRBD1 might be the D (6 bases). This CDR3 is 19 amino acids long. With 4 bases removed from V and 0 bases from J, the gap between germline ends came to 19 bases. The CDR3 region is CASSSTTGTPNSGANVLTF. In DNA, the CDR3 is TGTGCCAGCAGTTCGACCACCGGGACACCTAACTCTGGGGCCAACGTCCTGACTTTC.

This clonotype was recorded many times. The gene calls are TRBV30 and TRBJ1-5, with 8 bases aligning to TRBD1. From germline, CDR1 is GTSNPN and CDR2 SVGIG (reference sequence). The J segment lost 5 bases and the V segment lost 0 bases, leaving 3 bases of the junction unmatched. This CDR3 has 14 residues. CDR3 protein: CAWSVGQGYQPQHF. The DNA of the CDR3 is TGTGCCTGGAGTGTTGGACAGGGTTATCAGCCCCAGCATTTT.

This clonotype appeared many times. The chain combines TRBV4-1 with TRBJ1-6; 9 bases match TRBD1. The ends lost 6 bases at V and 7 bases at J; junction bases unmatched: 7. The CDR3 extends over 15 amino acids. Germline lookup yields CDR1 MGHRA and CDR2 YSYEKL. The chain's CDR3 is CASSIRDRENSPLHF. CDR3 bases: TGCGCCAGCAGTATCCGGGACAGGGAAAATTCACCCCTCCACTTT.

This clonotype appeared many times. CDR3: CASTLESALVYGYTF. The CDR3 nucleotides are TGTGCCAGCACCCTGGAATCAGCCCTTGTCTATGGCTACACCTTC. The chain carries TRBV12-3 or TRBV12-4 and TRBJ1-2; the D is unclear. This CDR3 is 15 amino acids long. V lost 7 bases to trimming and J lost 4 bases, with 19 bases between them.

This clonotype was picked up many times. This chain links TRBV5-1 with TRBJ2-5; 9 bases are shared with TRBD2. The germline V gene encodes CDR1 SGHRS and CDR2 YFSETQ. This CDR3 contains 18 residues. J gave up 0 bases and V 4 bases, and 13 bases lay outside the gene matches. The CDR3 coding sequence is TGCGCCAGCAGCCCAACTAGCGGGTTGATAGTGTACCAAGAGACCCAGTACTTC. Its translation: CASSPTSGLIVYQETQYF.

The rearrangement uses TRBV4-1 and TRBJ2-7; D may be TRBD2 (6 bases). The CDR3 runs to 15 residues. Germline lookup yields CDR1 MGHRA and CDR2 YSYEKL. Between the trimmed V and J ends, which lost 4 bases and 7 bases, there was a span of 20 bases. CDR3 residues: CASSPLGRTGGEQYF. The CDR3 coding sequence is TGCGCCAGCAGCCCCCTCGGGAGAACAGGCGGGGAGCAGTACTTC.

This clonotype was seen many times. The DNA of the CDR3 is TGTGCCAGCAGTGTCAGCGAGGCCCCAAGGGCCCAGCATTTT. Amino acid sequence: CASSVSEAPRAQHF. This chain joins TRBV6-9 and TRBJ1-5; D gene ambiguous. Germline V lookup: CDR1 MNHGY, CDR2 SVAAGI. CDR3 length equals 14 residues. V lost 5 bases, J lost 11 bases, and 19 bases lay in between.